A selection of T cell receptor beta chains follows, all from one sample in a study of breast tumors, draining lymph nodes, adjacent tissues. TCRdb re-derived calls from the multiplex PCR reads in MiXCR, one entry per CDR3 protein. Counted here are 200,000 or so distinct CDR3 sequences, around 29% occurring once; the ten biggest clones make up approximately 4.5%. The sequencing sample was made of axillary lymph node tissue. Every receptor here comes from a female donor with breast cancer. Some clones in this sample may be carry-over from other donors' samples. The CDR3 runs from the conserved cysteine through the conserved F or W. D genes are given only for firm matches. Not all rows give a size; the values are once, few, many and, for expanded clones, a class.

V	size	length	J	D	DNA	CDR3
TRBV25-1	many	13	TRBJ2-7	-	TGTGCCAGCAGTGAATTGCGGGAATCCGAGCAGTACTTC	CASSELRESEQYF
TRBV19	few	14	TRBJ1-1	-	TGTGCCAGTAGTATCAGGGGACAGAACACTGAAGCTTTCTTT	CASSIRGQNTEAFF
TRBV5-5	-	14	TRBJ2-3	TRBD1	TGTGCCAGCAGCCCGGGACAGGGGGTAGATACGCAGTATTTT	CASSPGQGVDTQYF
TRBV7-2	many	13	TRBJ2-3	TRBD2	TGTGCCAGCAGCATACGACTAGCGGGAGACAGGTATTTT	CASSIRLAGDRYF
TRBV6-1	many	16	TRBJ1-5	-	TGTGCCAGCAGTGGCAGATGGGAGAATAGCAATCAGCCCCAGCATTTT	CASSGRWENSNQPQHF
TRBV5-5	-	16	TRBJ2-2	-	TGTGCCAGCAGCTTAGCGCTAGGGACGGGATGGGTGGAGCTGTTTTTT	CASSLALGTGWVELFF
TRBV20-1	once	13	TRBJ1-6	-	TGCAGTGCTGGTAGACAAAATAATTCACCCCCCCGCTTT	CSAGRQNNSPPRF
TRBV6-6	many	16	TRBJ2-2	TRBD1	TGTGCCAGCAGTTACGCCAGCACAGGGGGTTCCGGGGAGCTGTTTTTT	CASSYASTGGSGELFF
TRBV11-2	-	10	TRBJ1-4	-	TGTGCCAGCAGCTTAGAAAAACTGTTTTTT	CASSLEKLFF
TRBV9	-	16	TRBJ1-5	-	TGTGCCAGCAGCTTCGGCAGTGGAGGGGTTGGTCAGCCCCAGCATTTT	CASSFGSGGVGQPQHF
TRBV7-3	many	15	TRBJ2-1	TRBD1	TGTGCCAGCAGCCAGGCGACAGGGCAAGGCAATGAGCAGTTCTTC	CASSQATGQGNEQFF
TRBV20-1	-	13	TRBJ2-6	-	TGCAGTGCTAGAGATCAAGGGGCCAACGTCCTGACTTTC	CSARDQGANVLTF
TRBV28	few	14	TRBJ2-5	-	TGTGCCAGCAGTTTTTTGACACCCCGAGAGACCCAGTACTTC	CASSFLTPRETQYF
TRBV7-2	-	12	TRBJ1-1	-	TGTGCCAGCGGCGGGAGGAACACTGAAGCTTTCTTT	CASGGRNTEAFF
TRBV7-8	-	20	TRBJ2-2	TRBD2	TGTGCCAGCAGCTTAGAGTACAGAAGCCGGGCGGGAGAGGAGACCGGGGAGCTGTTTTTT	CASSLEYRSRAGEETGELFF
TRBV20-1	many	12	TRBJ2-5	TRBD2	TGCAGTGCAATAGCGGGGGTTGAGACCCAGTACTTC	CSAIAGVETQYF
TRBV7-8	many	17	TRBJ2-1	TRBD2	TGTGCCAGCAGCTCCGAAAACTTAGCGGGGAACAACAATGAGCAGTTCTTC	CASSSENLAGNNNEQFF
TRBV5-1	-	13	TRBJ1-2	-	TGCGCCAGCAACTTGGGCGGTTTTCAGGGCTACACCTTC	CASNLGGFQGYTF
TRBV28	many	12	TRBJ1-3	-	TGTGCCAGCAAGGGGACTGGAAACACCATATATTTT	CASKGTGNTIYF
TRBV18	-	16	TRBJ1-5	TRBD1	TGTGCCAGCTCACGAGAATTAACAGGGGGAGGTCAGCCCCAGCATTTT	CASSRELTGGGQPQHF
TRBV7-8	once	17	TRBJ2-1	TRBD1	TGTGCCAGCAGCTTAGTGGGGGCAGGGGGCACCTACAATGAGCAGTTCTTC	CASSLVGAGGTYNEQFF
TRBV5-6	-	14	TRBJ2-5	-	TGTGCCAGCAGCTTGGTTGTGGCTGGGGGGACCCAGTACTTC	CASSLVVAGGTQYF
TRBV7-2	-	13	TRBJ1-2	TRBD1	TGTGCCAGCAGCAGGGACAGGGGGCTTGAAAACACCTTC	CASSRDRGLENTF
TRBV27	many	15	TRBJ2-2	TRBD1	TGTGCCAGCAGTTCTCGGGACAGGGTGGCCGGGGAGCTGTTTTTT	CASSSRDRVAGELFF
TRBV29-1	many	14	TRBJ2-7	-	TGCAGCGTTGGCCCGGGACTTCAACTCAGGGAGCAGTACTTC	CSVGPGLQLREQYF